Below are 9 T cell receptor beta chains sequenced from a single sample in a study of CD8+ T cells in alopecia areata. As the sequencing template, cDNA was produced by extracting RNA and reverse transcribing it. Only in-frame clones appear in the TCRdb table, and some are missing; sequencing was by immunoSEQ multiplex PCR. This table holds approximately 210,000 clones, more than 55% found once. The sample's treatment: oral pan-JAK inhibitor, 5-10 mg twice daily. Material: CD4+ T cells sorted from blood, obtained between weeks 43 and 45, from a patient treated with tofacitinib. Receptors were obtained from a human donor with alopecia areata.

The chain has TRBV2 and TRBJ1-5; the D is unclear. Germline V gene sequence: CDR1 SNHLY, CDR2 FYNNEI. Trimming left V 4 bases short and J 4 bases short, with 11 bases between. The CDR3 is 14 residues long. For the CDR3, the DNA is TGTGCCAGCAGTGTTGGACGGCTGAATCAGCCCCAGCATTTT. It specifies CASSVGRLNQPQHF.

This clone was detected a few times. CDR3: CASSDQALNRGPYEQYF. The CDR3, as DNA: TGCGCCAGCAGCGATCAGGCCTTGAACAGGGGGCCCTACGAGCAGTACTTC. The V and J genes are TRBV5-1 and TRBJ2-7, with 9 bases aligning to TRBD1. The germline CDR1 and CDR2 sequences are SGHRS and YFSETQ. V was clipped by 4 bases and J by 2 bases; unmatched bases: 13. The CDR3 contains 17 residues. Using reference TRBV5-1 and TRBJ2-7 for the parts outside the CDR3, the full variable domain is KAGVTQTPRYLIKTRGQQVTLSCSPISGHRSVSWYQQTPGQGLQFLFEYFSETQRNKGNFPGRFSGRQFSNSRSEMNVSTLELGDSALYLCASSDQALNRGPYEQYFGPGTRLTVT.

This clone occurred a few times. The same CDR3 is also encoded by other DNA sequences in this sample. The CDR3 reads CSVEENTEAFF. In DNA form, the CDR3 reads TGCAGCGTTGAGGAGAACACTGAAGCTTTCTTT. This chain links TRBV29-1 with TRBJ1-1; D uncertain. The CDR3 is made up of 11 amino acids. Trimming removed 3 bases at V and 1 base at J, with 3 bases between. Germline loops: CDR1 SQVTM, CDR2 ANQGSEA.

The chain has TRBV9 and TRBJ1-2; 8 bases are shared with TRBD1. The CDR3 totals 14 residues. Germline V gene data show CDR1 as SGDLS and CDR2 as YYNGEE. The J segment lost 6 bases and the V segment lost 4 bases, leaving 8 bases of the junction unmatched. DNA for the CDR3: TGTGCCAGCAGCCCTAGCCAGGGGGCGAATGGCTACACCTTC. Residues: CASSPSQGANGYTF.

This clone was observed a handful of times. DNA of the CDR3: TGTGCCTGGAAGGGACTAGCGGCAAAGAATGAGCAGTTCTTC. This gives the protein CAWKGLAAKNEQFF. This sequence joins TRBV30 and TRBJ2-1; 11 bases match TRBD2. V lost 4 bases and J lost 7; bases outside the gene matches: 6. The CDR3 covers 14 residues. Germline assignment: CDR1 GTSNPN and CDR2 SVGIG (reference sequence).

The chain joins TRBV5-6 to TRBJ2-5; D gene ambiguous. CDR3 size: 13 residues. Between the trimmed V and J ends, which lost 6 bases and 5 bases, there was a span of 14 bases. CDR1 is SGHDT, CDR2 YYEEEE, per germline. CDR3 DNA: TGTGCCAGCACTCCGTATAGTAGGGAGACCCAGTACTTC. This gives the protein CASTPYSRETQYF.

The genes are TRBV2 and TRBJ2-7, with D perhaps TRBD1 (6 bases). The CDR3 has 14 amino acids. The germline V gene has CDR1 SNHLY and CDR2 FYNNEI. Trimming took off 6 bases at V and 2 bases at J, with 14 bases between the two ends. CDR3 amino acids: CASSDRDTTYEQYF. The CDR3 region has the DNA TGTGCCAGCAGCGATCGGGACACAACCTACGAGCAGTACTTC.

The CDR3 region is CASSQGTGPYEQYF. DNA for the CDR3: TGTGCCAGCAGCCAAGGGACGGGTCCCTACGAGCAGTACTTC. The chain combines TRBV14 with TRBJ2-7; no definite D call. The CDR3 runs 14 residues. Germline loops: CDR1 SGHDN, CDR2 FVKESK. V was shortened by 1 base and J by 2 bases, with 9 bases between the two germline ends.

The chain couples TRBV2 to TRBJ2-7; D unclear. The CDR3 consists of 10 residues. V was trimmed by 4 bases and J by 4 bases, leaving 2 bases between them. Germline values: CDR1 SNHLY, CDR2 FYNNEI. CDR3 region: CASSGYEQYF. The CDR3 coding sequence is TGTGCCAGCAGTGGTTACGAGCAGTACTTC.